The rows below give T cell receptor beta chains drawn from one sample of a study of cytomegalovirus exposure and HLA in healthy donors. Only in-frame clones appear in the TCRdb table, and some are missing; sequencing was by immunoSEQ multiplex PCR. This sample yields roughly 81,000 clones, of which 60% to 85% are seen a single time; roughly 2% belongs to the top ten. What was sequenced was PBMCs. The receptors originated from a boy between 10 and 17 years old in good health and CMV-seronegative. The CDR3 runs from the conserved cysteine through the conserved F or W. D genes are given only for firm matches. Rows may omit the clone size; those that give it use once, few, many or a size class.

J	length	size	V	D	DNA	CDR3
TRBJ1-2	13	NA	TRBV5-5	TRBD1	TGTGCCAGCAGCCCGACAGGGATGGCTGGCTACACCTTC	CASSPTGMAGYTF
TRBJ2-1	18	NA	TRBV5-1	TRBD2	TGCGCCAGCAGCACCGGGACTAGCGGGAGCTCCTGGAATAATGAGCAGTTCTTC	CASSTGTSGSSWNNEQFF
TRBJ2-7	14	NA	TRBV5-4	TRBD2	TGTGCCAGCAGCTTTTCTAGCGGGAGCTACGAGCAGTACTTC	CASSFSSGSYEQYF
TRBJ2-1	14	few	TRBV7-8	TRBD2	TGTGCCAGCAGCTTATACCGGGGGGGCAATGAGCAGTTCTTC	CASSLYRGGNEQFF
TRBJ2-7	13	NA	TRBV27	NA	TGTGCCAGCAGGAGAGGACACCTCTACGAGCAGTACTTC	CASRRGHLYEQYF
TRBJ1-4	15	NA	TRBV14	NA	TGTGCCAGCAGCCCCCGACAGGTGATAAATGAAAAACTGTTTTTT	CASSPRQVINEKLFF
TRBJ2-1	17	NA	TRBV29-1	NA	TGCAGCGTTGAAGGCGGGGCGGGACCCGTCTCCTACAATGAGCAGTTCTTC	CSVEGGAGPVSYNEQFF
TRBJ1-6	13	NA	TRBV28	NA	TGTGCCAGCTCAGACAGGAATAATTCATCCCTCCACTTT	CASSDRNNSSLHF
TRBJ1-5	16	once	TRBV7-2	NA	TGTGCCAGCAGCCGCGACATACAGAAAACCCTGGGGCCCCAGCATTTT	CASSRDIQKTLGPQHF
TRBJ1-2	13	NA	TRBV28	NA	TGTGCCAGCAGGACCGGGCCCGGGAGTGGCTACACCTTC	CASRTGPGSGYTF
TRBJ2-7	15	once	TRBV14	TRBD1	TGTGCCAGCAGCCAGATTCCGGGACAGCGTTACGAGCAGTACTTC	CASSQIPGQRYEQYF
TRBJ2-1	15	once	TRBV28	NA	TGTGCCAGCAGTTTAGGGCAGGGCTCTTACAATGAGCAGTTCTTC	CASSLGQGSYNEQFF
TRBJ2-7	13	NA	TRBV29-1	NA	TGCAGCGTTGAAGGCCAGGGGCGTCGCGAGCAGTACTTC	CSVEGQGRREQYF
TRBJ2-5	14	once	TRBV9	NA	TGTGCCAGCAGCGTAGGAGGGAGACAAGAGACCCAGTACTTC	CASSVGGRQETQYF
TRBJ2-1	15	NA	TRBV30	NA	TGTGCCTGGAGTGTAATCCTTAGCTCCTACAATGAGCAGTTCTTC	CAWSVILSSYNEQFF
TRBJ1-1	14	NA	TRBV7-9	NA	TGTGCCAGCAGCTTATCAGCGATAAACACTGAAGCTTTCTTT	CASSLSAINTEAFF
TRBJ1-2	14	NA	TRBV9	TRBD1	TGTGCCAGCAGCCCAATGGGACAGGGGAATGGCTACACCTTC	CASSPMGQGNGYTF
TRBJ2-7	15	NA	TRBV14	TRBD1	TGTGCCAGCAGCCGCCAGACAGGGTGGGCCTACGAGCAGTACTTC	CASSRQTGWAYEQYF
TRBJ2-1	16	NA	TRBV15	NA	TGTGCCACCAGTCGGCGAGTGGTGCAGGCTTACAATGAGCAGTTCTTC	CATSRRVVQAYNEQFF
TRBJ2-7	11	NA	TRBV4-2	NA	TGTGCCAGCAGCCGGGCTCACGAGCAGTACTTC	CASSRAHEQYF
TRBJ1-2	14	NA	TRBV5-1	NA	TGCGCCAGCGGAGAATCACAGGGTAATAAGGGCTACACCTTC	CASGESQGNKGYTF
TRBJ2-7	15	NA	TRBV6-1	TRBD1	TGTGCCAGCAGTGCCGGGACAGGGCCCTCCTACGAGCAGTACTTC	CASSAGTGPSYEQYF
TRBJ2-7	13	NA	TRBV30	NA	TGTGCCTGGAGTGGAGGGTGGCCCTACGAGCAGTACTTC	CAWSGGWPYEQYF
TRBJ2-7	19	NA	TRBV11-3	TRBD2	TGTGCCAGCAGCCCACCCAGGGGACTAGCGGGAGGGCCGACGGACGAGCAGTACTTC	CASSPPRGLAGGPTDEQYF
TRBJ2-4	15	NA	TRBV15	TRBD1	TGTGCCACCAGCAGAGCCTGGACAGGGAAAAACATTCAGTACTTC	CATSRAWTGKNIQYF
TRBJ1-2	14	NA	TRBV7-2	TRBD1	TGTGCCAGCAGCCCACAGGGGGTACCGTATGGCTACACCTTC	CASSPQGVPYGYTF
TRBJ2-2	15	few	TRBV2	NA	TGTGCCAGCAGTGCGGGAGTGGCGAACACCGGGGAGCTGTTTTTT	CASSAGVANTGELFF
TRBJ1-2	11	few	TRBV7-2	NA	TGTGCCAGCAGCTTAGGAGGTGGCTACACCTTC	CASSLGGGYTF
TRBJ1-5	15	NA	TRBV6-1	NA	TGTGCCAGCAGTGCTGGGACTGCCCCGGGAGGGCCCCAGCATTTT	CASSAGTAPGGPQHF
TRBJ1-6	15	NA	TRBV6-1	TRBD1	TGTGCCAGCAGTCTCCGGGACAGGGACAATTCACCCCTCCACTTT	CASSLRDRDNSPLHF
TRBJ1-4	14	NA	TRBV28	NA	TGTGCCAGCAGTTCTCGTGCAACTAATGAAAAACTGTTTTTT	CASSSRATNEKLFF
TRBJ2-5	12	NA	TRBV14	NA	TGTGCCAGCAGCCCCAGGAGGGAGACCCAGTACTTC	CASSPRRETQYF
TRBJ1-2	13	NA	TRBV27	NA	TGTGCCAGCAGTTATAGTGCTAACTATGGCTACACCTTC	CASSYSANYGYTF